The next 9 T cell receptor beta chains were all read from a single sample in a study of blood T cell repertoires in COVID-19. Produced via immunoSEQ multiplex PCR; TCRdb's table is partial and in-frame only. Of roughly 49,000 clones in the sample, over 85% were seen once. Sequenced sample: peripheral blood. Receptors were obtained from a man in his 60s with COVID-19, enrolled during active disease.

This clone was counted once. The chain combines TRBV7-2 with TRBJ2-2; 8 bases are shared with TRBD1. From germline, CDR1 is SGHTA and CDR2 FQGNSA. After removal of 5 bases from V and 0 bases from J, the junction contained 5 bases not matched to a gene. CDR3 length: 16 residues. CDR3 DNA: TGTGCCAGCAGCACATACAGGGGGGCGAACACCGGGGAGCTGTTTTTT. Translation: CASSTYRGANTGELFF.

The genes are TRBV7-9 and TRBJ1-6, with a tentative D call TRBD1 (5 bases). Trimming took 4 bases from V and 10 from J, leaving 20 bases between them. The CDR3 contains 16 residues. Germline loops: CDR1 SEHNR, CDR2 FQNEAQ (reference sequence). The CDR3 loop is CASSSLGVTAGSPLHF. CDR3 DNA sequence: TGTGCCAGCAGCTCATTAGGGGTAACGGCAGGATCACCCCTCCACTTT. Looking up the rest from reference TRBV7-9 and TRBJ1-6 gives the full variable domain: DTGVSQNPRHKITKRGQNVTFRCDPISEHNRLYWYRQTLGQGPEFLTYFQNEAQLEKSRLLSDRFSAERPKGSFSTLEIQRTEQGDSAMYLCASSSLGVTAGSPLHFGNGTRLTVT.

There are a few counts of this clone. This chain uses TRBV29-1 with TRBJ1-2; D remains unclear. Germline CDR1 and CDR2: SQVTM and ANQGSEA. Trimming took 7 bases from V and 4 from J, leaving 10 bases between them. The CDR3 runs 11 residues. In DNA, the CDR3 is TGCAGCGGTATGGAGGGCTATGGCTACACCTTC. The encoded protein is CSGMEGYGYTF.

The genes are TRBV18 and TRBJ2-1, with D possibly matching TRBD1 (5 bases). The CDR3 length is 14 residues. With 3 bases removed from V and 7 bases from J, the gap between germline ends came to 13 bases. CDR1 and CDR2 from the germline V gene are KGHSH and LQKENI. CDR3: CASSPRQGDNEQFF. CDR3 in DNA: TGTGCCAGCTCACCCCGGCAGGGCGATAATGAGCAGTTCTTC.

The chain combines TRBV4-1 with TRBJ1-2, with D possibly being TRBD1 (6 bases). The V and J ends lost 1 base and 6 bases respectively, with 12 bases between them. Looked up from germline, CDR1 is MGHRA and CDR2 is YSYEKL. This CDR3 has 14 residues. CDR3 in DNA: TGCGCCAGCAGCCAAGTTGGGGGCGTAAATGGCTACACCTTC. Translating gives CASSQVGGVNGYTF.

The rearrangement joins TRBV12-3 or TRBV12-4 to TRBJ2-1; D not certain. The V end was cut by 3 bases, the J end by 7 bases, with 7 bases between. This CDR3 spans 12 amino acids. The CDR3 DNA reads as TGTGCCAGCAGTTTGGCGGAGAATGAGCAGTTCTTC. It encodes CASSLAENEQFF.

The rearrangement links TRBV4-1 to TRBJ2-1, with 10 nucleotides matching TRBD1. In germline, CDR1 is MGHRA, CDR2 YSYEKL. CDR3 length equals 17 residues. Germline trimming cut 0 bases from V and 2 bases from J; bases unmatched to any gene: 4. The CDR3 protein is CASSQDRGTGAYNEQFF. CDR3 nucleotides: TGCGCCAGCAGCCAAGATAGGGGGACAGGGGCCTACAATGAGCAGTTCTTC.

The chain employs TRBV5-4 and TRBJ1-1; D possibly corresponds to TRBD1 (6 bases). This CDR3 is 15 amino acids long. Germline V CDR1 and CDR2: SGHNT, YYREEE (reference sequence). Trimming pared 3 bases from V and 3 bases from J, leaving 15 bases between. The CDR3 loop is CASSSEPSGDTEAFF. The CDR3 region has the DNA TGTGCCAGCAGCTCCGAACCCTCAGGGGACACTGAAGCTTTCTTT.

The chain carries TRBV5-1 and TRBJ2-1; 7 bases map to TRBD2. With 5 bases clipped from V and 3 bases from J, the junction kept 8 bases outside the gene matches. The CDR3 runs to 15 residues. Germline V gene sequence: CDR1 SGHRS, CDR2 YFSETQ. CDR3 DNA sequence: TGCGCCAGCAGTTTTGCTACTAGCGACTACAATGAGCAGTTCTTC. Residues: CASSFATSDYNEQFF.